A single TCR beta chain is shown here with its context. The entry originates in a study of blood T cell repertoires in COVID-19. Per the original methods: Cell counts per sample came from amplifying reference gene primers. Repertoires were generated with immunoSEQ multiplex PCR, while TCRdb's copy carries only in-frame clones and drops some. V and J calls and clone size come straight from that table; D and trimming were deduced from the DNA. The profile shows 120,000 or so clones, about four fifths of them singletons. This TCR was recovered from a man aged 55 to 70 with acute or convalescent COVID-19. Specimen: peripheral blood.

The CDR3 bases are TGCGCCAGCAGCAGAGAGGGGGGGTCCCCGCTCGAGCAGTACTTC. Residues: CASSREGGSPLEQYF. The chain carries TRBV5-1 and TRBJ2-7; D is perhaps TRBD2 (7 bases). The CDR3 length is 15 residues. From germline, CDR1 is SGHRS and CDR2 YFSETQ. Between the trimmed V and J ends, which lost 4 bases and 6 bases, there was a span of 20 bases.